This is a list of T cell receptor beta chains from one sample in a study of cytomegalovirus exposure and HLA in healthy donors. Method: immunoSEQ multiplex PCR; TCRdb's copy keeps in-frame clones and lacks some. The table lists 310,000 or so clones, 80% to 90% of them singletons. The sample comprised PBMCs. All receptors come from a woman under 30 in good health and CMV-seronegative. The CDR3 runs from the conserved cysteine through the conserved F or W. The D gene is left open where the match is weak. The listing skips clone size in some rows; elsewhere it reads once, few, many or a size class.

- 16 - TRBJ2-1 TRBV5-1 TGCGCCAGCAGCTCCCCAATAGCATCTAGGTTAAATGAGCAGTTCTTC CASSSPIASRLNEQFF
TRBD1 16 once TRBJ2-7 TRBV29-1 TGCAGCGTTGGGAGTCTACGGGAGACAGGGGGGTACGAGCAGTACTTC CSVGSLRETGGYEQYF
TRBD1 15 once TRBJ2-3 TRBV2 TGTGCCAGCAGCGGGACAGGGAGAAGCACAGATACGCAGTATTTT CASSGTGRSTDTQYF
- 12 - TRBJ1-1 TRBV7-9 TGTTCCAGCAGTTTAGGTCAGACTGAAGCTTTCTTT CSSSLGQTEAFF
TRBD1 13 - TRBJ2-7 TRBV29-1 TGCAGCGTCGGTGGACAGGGTCTGTCCGAGCAGTACTTC CSVGGQGLSEQYF
- 13 - TRBJ2-1 TRBV30 TGTGCCTGGAGTGTAAACAGATACAATGAGCAGTTCTTC CAWSVNRYNEQFF
- 15 - TRBJ1-4 TRBV12-5 TGTGCTAGTGGTTTGCGGGCAGGGGCCGGTGAAAAACTGTTTTTT CASGLRAGAGEKLFF
TRBD2 12 - TRBJ2-1 TRBV7-9 TGTGCCAGCAGCTTAGGCGGGGGGGCCGAGTTCTTC CASSLGGGAEFF
- 16 - TRBJ2-3 TRBV5-5 TGTGCCAGCAGCTCCAACAGGGTATCAACAACAGATACGCAGTATTTT CASSSNRVSTTDTQYF
TRBD2 15 - TRBJ2-7 TRBV29-1 TGCAGCGTTGAAGACAGGGAGCGGGGATCCCACGAGCAGTACTTC CSVEDRERGSHEQYF
- 13 - TRBJ2-2 TRBV7-9 TGTGCCAGCAGCTTGGGCCCAATAGGGGAGCTGTTTTTT CASSLGPIGELFF
TRBD2 15 - TRBJ2-3 TRBV7-8 TGTGCCAGCAGCTTATATGGGGGGGACACAGATACGCAGTATTTT CASSLYGGDTDTQYF
TRBD2 16 - TRBJ2-5 TRBV10-1 TGCGCCAGCAGTGAGACTAGCGGTAGGGCCAAAGAGACCCAGTACTTC CASSETSGRAKETQYF
TRBD1 15 - TRBJ2-7 TRBV5-4 TGTGCCAGCAGCCTGGGGGGGACAGGGAATTACGAGCAGTACTTC CASSLGGTGNYEQYF
TRBD1 17 - TRBJ2-7 TRBV11-2 TGTGCCAGCAGCCCCCCAAGAGGGGGCGCATCAGGCTACGAGCAGTACTTC CASSPPRGGASGYEQYF
- 16 - TRBJ2-3 TRBV9 TGTGCCAGCAGCGTAGAAAGGGTCGGTAGTCTAGCTACGCAGTATTTT CASSVERVGSLATQYF
TRBD1 16 - TRBJ2-7 TRBV5-1 TGCGCCAGCAGCTTGTATCTGCGGGGGACAGGGGACGAGCAGTACTTC CASSLYLRGTGDEQYF
TRBD1 15 - TRBJ1-1 TRBV7-6 TGTGCCAGCAGCTCGCTACAGGGGGGGGTAACTGAAGCTTTCTTT CASSSLQGGVTEAFF
- 15 - TRBJ1-5 TRBV19 TGTGCCAGTAGTATTCAGGGAGGAACCAATCAGCCCCAGCATTTT CASSIQGGTNQPQHF
TRBD2 15 - TRBJ2-1 TRBV2 TGTGCCAGCTGTCCGGGCGGGGGGGCAAGGAATGAGCAGTTCTTC CASCPGGGARNEQFF
- 15 - TRBJ2-1 TRBV27 TGTGCCAGCACCCCAACATTCGACAGCAGGGATGAGCAGTTCTTC CASTPTFDSRDEQFF
- 12 - TRBJ1-2 TRBV25-1 TGTGCCAGCAGTGATGAGGGCTATGGCTACACCTTC CASSDEGYGYTF
- 16 once TRBJ1-2 TRBV19 TGTGCCAGTAGTCCTCCCCGGGCAGGGGTTAACTATGGCTACACCTTC CASSPPRAGVNYGYTF
- 13 - TRBJ2-4 TRBV29-1 TGCAGCGCCAGGGGGGACACCAAAAACATTCAGTACTTC CSARGDTKNIQYF
- 17 once TRBJ2-1 TRBV4-2 TGTGCCAGCAGCCAAGAATTCGAGGAAAGCATAAACAATGAGCAGTTCTTC CASSQEFEESINNEQFF
- 13 once TRBJ2-5 TRBV30 TGTGCCTGGAGTACAGGTTATCAAGAGACCCAGTACTTC CAWSTGYQETQYF
TRBD1 16 - TRBJ2-1 TRBV6-4 TGTGCCAGCAGTGAGGGCAGGGGGAAAGGAGACAATGAGCAGTTCTTC CASSEGRGKGDNEQFF
- 14 - TRBJ1-2 TRBV5-6 TGTGCCAGCAGCCTCCGACACGGGGACTATGGCTACACCTTC CASSLRHGDYGYTF
TRBD1 16 - TRBJ2-2 TRBV29-1 TGCAGCGTTGTTATGGGACAGGGGGCGAACACCGGGGAGCTGTTTTTT CSVVMGQGANTGELFF